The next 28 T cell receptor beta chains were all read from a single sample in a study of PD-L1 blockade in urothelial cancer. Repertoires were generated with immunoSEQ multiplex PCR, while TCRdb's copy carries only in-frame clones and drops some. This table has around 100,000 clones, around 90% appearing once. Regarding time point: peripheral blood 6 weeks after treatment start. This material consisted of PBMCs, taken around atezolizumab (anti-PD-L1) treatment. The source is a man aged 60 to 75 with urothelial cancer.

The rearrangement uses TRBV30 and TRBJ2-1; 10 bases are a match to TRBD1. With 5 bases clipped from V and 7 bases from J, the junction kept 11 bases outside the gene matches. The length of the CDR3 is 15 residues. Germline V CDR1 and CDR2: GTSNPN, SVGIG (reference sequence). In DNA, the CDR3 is TGTGCCTGGGGAAAACGGACAGGGGGAGGTAATGAGCAGTTCTTC. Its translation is CAWGKRTGGGNEQFF.

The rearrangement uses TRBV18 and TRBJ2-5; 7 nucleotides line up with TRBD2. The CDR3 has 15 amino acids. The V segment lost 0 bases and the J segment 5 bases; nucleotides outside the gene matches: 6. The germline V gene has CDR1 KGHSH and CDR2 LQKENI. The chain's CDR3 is CASSPPAGGRETQYF. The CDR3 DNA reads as TGTGCCAGCTCACCACCGGCCGGGGGGAGGGAGACCCAGTACTTC.

In nucleotides, the CDR3 is TGTGCCAGCAGCTTGGCTTCCAATGAGCAGTTCTTC. This encodes CASSLASNEQFF. The rearrangement uses TRBV5-6 and TRBJ2-1, with no clear D. The CDR3 is 12 amino acids. The germline V and J ends were trimmed by 0 bases and 6 bases, with 4 bases remaining between them. Germline-derived CDR1 and CDR2 are SGHDT and YYEEEE.

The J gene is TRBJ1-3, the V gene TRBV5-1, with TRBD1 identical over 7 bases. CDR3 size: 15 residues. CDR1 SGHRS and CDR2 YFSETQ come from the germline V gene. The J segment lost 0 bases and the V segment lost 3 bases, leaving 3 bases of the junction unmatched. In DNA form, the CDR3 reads TGCGCCAGCAGCTCCGGGACAGACTCTGGAAACACCATATATTTT. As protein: CASSSGTDSGNTIYF. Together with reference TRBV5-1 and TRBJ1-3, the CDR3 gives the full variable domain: KAGVTQTPRYLIKTRGQQVTLSCSPISGHRSVSWYQQTPGQGLQFLFEYFSETQRNKGNFPGRFSGRQFSNSRSEMNVSTLELGDSALYLCASSSGTDSGNTIYFGEGSWLTVV.

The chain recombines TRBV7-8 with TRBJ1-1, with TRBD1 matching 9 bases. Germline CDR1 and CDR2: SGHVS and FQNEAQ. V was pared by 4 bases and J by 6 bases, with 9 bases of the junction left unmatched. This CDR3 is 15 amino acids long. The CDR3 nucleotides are TGTGCCAGCAGCTGGCAGCCCGGACAGGGGCCTGAAGCTTTCTTT. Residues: CASSWQPGQGPEAFF. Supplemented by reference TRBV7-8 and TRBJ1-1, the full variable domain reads GAGVSQSPRYKVAKRGQDVALRCDPISGHVSLFWYQQALGQGPEFLTYFQNEAQLDKSGLPSDRFFAERPEGSVSTLKIQRTQQEDSAVYLCASSWQPGQGPEAFFGQGTRLTVV.

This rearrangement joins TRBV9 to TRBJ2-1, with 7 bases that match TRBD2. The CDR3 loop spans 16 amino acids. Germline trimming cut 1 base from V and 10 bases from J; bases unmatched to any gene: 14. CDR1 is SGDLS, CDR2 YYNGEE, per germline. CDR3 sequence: CASSVSVGGGASEQFF. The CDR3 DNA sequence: TGTGCCAGCAGCGTAAGTGTGGGGGGGGGTGCTTCGGAGCAGTTCTTC.

The CDR3 loop is CAGNSGTKETQYF. The CDR3 DNA reads as TGTGCCGGAAATAGCGGGACCAAAGAGACCCAGTACTTC. J is TRBJ2-5 and V is TRBV10-3, with 8 positions matching TRBD2. Germline V CDR1 and CDR2: ENHRY, SYGVKD. The trim removed 11 bases at V and 3 bases at J, leaving 8 bases unmatched. There are 13 residues in the CDR3.

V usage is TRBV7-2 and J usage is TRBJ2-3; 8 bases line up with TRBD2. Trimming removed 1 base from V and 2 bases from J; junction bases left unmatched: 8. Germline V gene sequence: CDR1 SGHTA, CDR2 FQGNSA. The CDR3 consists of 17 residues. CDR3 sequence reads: CASSLGWSSGYTDTQYF. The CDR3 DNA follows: TGTGCCAGCAGCTTAGGATGGTCTAGCGGGTACACAGATACGCAGTATTTT.

The CDR3 bases are TGTGCCAGCGAAAAAGGGGACAGGGTCTATGGCTACACCTTC. This encodes CASEKGDRVYGYTF. V and J are TRBV6-6 and TRBJ1-2; 9 nucleotides match TRBD1. Germline V gene sequence: CDR1 MNHNY, CDR2 SVGAGI (reference sequence). Trimming cost V 8 bases and J 4 bases; bases outside gene matches: 8. The CDR3 runs 14 residues.

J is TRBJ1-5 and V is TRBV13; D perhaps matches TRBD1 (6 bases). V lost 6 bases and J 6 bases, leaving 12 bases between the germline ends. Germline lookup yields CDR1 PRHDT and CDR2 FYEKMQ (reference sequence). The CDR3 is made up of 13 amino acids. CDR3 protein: CASRGGRGQPQHF. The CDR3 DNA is TGTGCCAGCAGGGGGGGGCGAGGTCAGCCCCAGCATTTT. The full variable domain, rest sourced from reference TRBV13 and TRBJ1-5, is AAGVIQSPRHLIKEKRETATLKCYPIPRHDTVYWYQQGPGQDPQFLISFYEKMQSDKGSIPDRFSAQQFSDYHSELNMSSLELGDSALYFCASRGGRGQPQHFGDGTRLSIL.

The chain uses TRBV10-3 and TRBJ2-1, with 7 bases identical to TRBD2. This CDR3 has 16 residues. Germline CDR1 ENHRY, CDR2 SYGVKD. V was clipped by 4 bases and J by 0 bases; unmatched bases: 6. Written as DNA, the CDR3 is TGTGCCATCAGTGGTCGGGTAGCGGGCTCCTACAATGAGCAGTTCTTC. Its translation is CAISGRVAGSYNEQFF.

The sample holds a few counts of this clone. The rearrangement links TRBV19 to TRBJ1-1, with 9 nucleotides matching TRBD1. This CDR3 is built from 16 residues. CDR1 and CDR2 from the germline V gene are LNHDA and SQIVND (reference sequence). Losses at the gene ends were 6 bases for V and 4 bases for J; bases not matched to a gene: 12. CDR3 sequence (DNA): TGTGCCAGTAGCACAGGGGGCAGGCTTTTGAGCACTGAAGCTTTCTTT. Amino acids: CASSTGGRLLSTEAFF.

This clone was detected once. CDR3 in amino acids: CATRDLAGLAYNEQFF. The CDR3 DNA reads TGTGCCACCCGGGATCTAGCGGGCCTTGCCTACAATGAGCAGTTCTTC. V gene TRBV10-3 combines with J gene TRBJ2-1, with 8 bases fitting TRBD2. The CDR3 has 16 amino acids. Germline loops: CDR1 ENHRY, CDR2 SYGVKD. After removal of 10 bases from V and 2 bases from J, the junction contained 13 bases not matched to a gene.

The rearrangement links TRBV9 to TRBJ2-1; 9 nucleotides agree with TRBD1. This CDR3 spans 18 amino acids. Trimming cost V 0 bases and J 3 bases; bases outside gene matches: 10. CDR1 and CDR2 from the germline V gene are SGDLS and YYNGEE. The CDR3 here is CASSVEAIGDRVYNEQFF. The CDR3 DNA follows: TGTGCCAGCAGCGTAGAGGCTATTGGGGACAGGGTCTACAATGAGCAGTTCTTC.

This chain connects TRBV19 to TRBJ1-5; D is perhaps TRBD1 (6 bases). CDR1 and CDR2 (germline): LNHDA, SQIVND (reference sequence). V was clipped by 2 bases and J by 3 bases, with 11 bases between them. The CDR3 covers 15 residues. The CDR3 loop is CASSIRGGLNQPQHF. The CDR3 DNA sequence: TGTGCCAGTAGTATAAGGGGGGGTCTCAATCAGCCCCAGCATTTT.

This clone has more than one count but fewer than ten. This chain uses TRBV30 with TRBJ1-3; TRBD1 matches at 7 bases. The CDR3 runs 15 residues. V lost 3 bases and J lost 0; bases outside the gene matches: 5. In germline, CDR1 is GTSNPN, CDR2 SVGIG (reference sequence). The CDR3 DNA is TGTGCCTGGAGCAAAGACAGGGTCTCTGGAAACACCATATATTTT. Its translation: CAWSKDRVSGNTIYF.

The CDR3 bases are TGTGCCAGCAGTGACGGGACCGGGGGCAAAAACATTCAGTACTTC. This encodes CASSDGTGGKNIQYF. V usage is TRBV6-1 and J usage is TRBJ2-4; TRBD2 might be the D (6 bases). Trimming removed 3 bases from V and 3 bases from J, with 12 bases in between. The CDR3 length is 15 residues. CDR1 is MNHNS and CDR2 is SASEGT in the germline V gene.

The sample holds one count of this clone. CDR3 coding DNA: TGTGCCAGCAGCCCGGAGAGCCATTACACCGGGGAGCTGTTTTTT. The encoded protein is CASSPESHYTGELFF. The chain combines TRBV5-4 with TRBJ2-2; no clear D. This CDR3 is built from 15 residues. Trimming removed 4 bases from V and 3 bases from J, with 13 bases in between. The germline CDR1 and CDR2 sequences are SGHNT and YYREEE (reference sequence).

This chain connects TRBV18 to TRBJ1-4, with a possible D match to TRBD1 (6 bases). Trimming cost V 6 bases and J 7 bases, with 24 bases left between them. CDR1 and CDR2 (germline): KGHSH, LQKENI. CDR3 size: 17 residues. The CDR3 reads CASSHPASGEVSEKLFF. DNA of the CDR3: TGTGCCAGCTCCCACCCGGCGTCAGGGGAAGTGAGTGAAAAACTGTTTTTT.

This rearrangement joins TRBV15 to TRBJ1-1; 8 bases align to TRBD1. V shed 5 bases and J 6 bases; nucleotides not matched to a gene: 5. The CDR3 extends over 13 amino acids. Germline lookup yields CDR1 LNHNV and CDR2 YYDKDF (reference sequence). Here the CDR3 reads CATSAGQGAEAFF. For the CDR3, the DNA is TGTGCCACCAGCGCCGGACAGGGCGCTGAAGCTTTCTTT.

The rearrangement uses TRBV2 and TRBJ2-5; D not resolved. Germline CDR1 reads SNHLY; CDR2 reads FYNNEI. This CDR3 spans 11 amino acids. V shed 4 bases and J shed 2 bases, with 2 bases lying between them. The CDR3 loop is CASSVQETQYF. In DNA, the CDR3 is TGTGCCAGCAGTGTACAAGAGACCCAGTACTTC.

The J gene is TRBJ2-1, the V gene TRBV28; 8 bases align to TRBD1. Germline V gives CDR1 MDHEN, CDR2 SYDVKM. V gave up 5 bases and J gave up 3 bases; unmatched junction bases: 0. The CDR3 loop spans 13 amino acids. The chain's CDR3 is CASSTGGYNEQFF. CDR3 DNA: TGTGCCAGCAGTACAGGGGGCTACAATGAGCAGTTCTTC.

The chain's CDR3 is CASSDRQAYNEQFF. CDR3 DNA sequence: TGTGCCAGCAGTGATCGACAGGCCTACAATGAGCAGTTCTTC. The chain links TRBV6-1 to TRBJ2-1; D possibly corresponds to TRBD1 (6 bases). Germline V gene lookup returns CDR1 MNHNS and CDR2 SASEGT. This CDR3 contains 14 residues. V lost 3 bases to trimming and J lost 2 bases, with 8 bases between them.

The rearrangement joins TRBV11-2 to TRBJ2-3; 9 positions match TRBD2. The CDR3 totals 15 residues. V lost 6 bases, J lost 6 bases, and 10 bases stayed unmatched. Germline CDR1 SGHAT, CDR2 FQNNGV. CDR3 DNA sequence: TGTGCCAGCAGTTATAGCGGGGGTCTGGGGGATACGCAGTATTTT. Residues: CASSYSGGLGDTQYF.

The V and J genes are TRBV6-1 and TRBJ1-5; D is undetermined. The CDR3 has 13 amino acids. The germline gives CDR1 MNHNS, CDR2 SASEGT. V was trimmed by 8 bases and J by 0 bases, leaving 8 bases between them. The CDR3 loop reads CASRAYSNQPQHF. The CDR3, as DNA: TGTGCCAGCCGAGCTTATAGCAATCAGCCCCAGCATTTT.

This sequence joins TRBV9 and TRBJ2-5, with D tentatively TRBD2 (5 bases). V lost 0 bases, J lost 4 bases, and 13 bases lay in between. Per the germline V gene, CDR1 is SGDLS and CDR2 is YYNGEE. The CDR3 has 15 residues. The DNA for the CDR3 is TGTGCCAGCAGCGTAGATCGGGTACGGGGAGAGACCCAGTACTTC. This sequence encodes CASSVDRVRGETQYF. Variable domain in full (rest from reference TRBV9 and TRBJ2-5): DSGVTQTPKHLITATGQRVTLRCSPRSGDLSVYWYQQSLDQGLQFLIQYYNGEERAKGNILERFSAQQFPDLHSELNLSSLELGDSALYFCASSVDRVRGETQYFGPGTRLLVL.

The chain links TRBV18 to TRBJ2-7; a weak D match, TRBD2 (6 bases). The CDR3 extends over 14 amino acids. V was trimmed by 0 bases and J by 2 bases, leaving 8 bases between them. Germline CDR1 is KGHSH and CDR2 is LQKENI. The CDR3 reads CASSPPAGTYEQYF. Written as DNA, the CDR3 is TGTGCCAGCTCACCACCCGCGGGGACCTACGAGCAGTACTTC. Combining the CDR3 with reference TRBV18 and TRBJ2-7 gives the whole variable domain NAGVMQNPRHLVRRRGQEARLRCSPMKGHSHVYWYRQLPEEGLKFMVYLQKENIIDESGMPKERFSAEFPKEGPSILRIQQVVRGDSAAYFCASSPPAGTYEQYFGPGTRLTVT.

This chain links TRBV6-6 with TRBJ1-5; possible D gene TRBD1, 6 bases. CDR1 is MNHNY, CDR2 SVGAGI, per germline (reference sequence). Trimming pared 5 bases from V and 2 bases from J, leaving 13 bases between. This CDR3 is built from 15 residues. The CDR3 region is CASSPQGLGNQPQHF. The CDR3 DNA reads TGTGCCAGCAGTCCCCAGGGGCTGGGCAATCAGCCCCAGCATTTT.